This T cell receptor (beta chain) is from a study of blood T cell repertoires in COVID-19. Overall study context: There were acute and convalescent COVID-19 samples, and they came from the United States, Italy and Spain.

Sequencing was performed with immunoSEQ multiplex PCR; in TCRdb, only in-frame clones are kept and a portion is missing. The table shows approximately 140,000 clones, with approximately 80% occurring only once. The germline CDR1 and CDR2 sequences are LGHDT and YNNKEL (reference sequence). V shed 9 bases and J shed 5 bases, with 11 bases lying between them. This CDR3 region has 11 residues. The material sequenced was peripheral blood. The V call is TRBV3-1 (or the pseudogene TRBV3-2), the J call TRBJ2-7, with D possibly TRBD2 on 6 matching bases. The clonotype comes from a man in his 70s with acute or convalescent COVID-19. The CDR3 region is CARPPGDEQYF. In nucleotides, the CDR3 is TGTGCCAGGCCACCGGGGGACGAGCAGTACTTC.